The 24 T cell receptor beta chains below all came from one sample that was sequenced in a study of Graves' ophthalmopathy and Graves' hyperthyroidism. Using RNA transcripts, the TCR beta CDR3 regions were amplified. RT-PCR was first run with HTBI primers, then multiplex PCR in a second round. Using its own MiXCR run on the multiplex PCR reads, TCRdb lists one record per CDR3 protein. The sample shows a few hundred thousand distinct CDR3 sequences, just under 40% of them seen only once. Sequenced input: peripheral blood or thyroid tissue (not recorded which). These receptors were obtained from an adult man with Graves' hyperthyroidism.

This clonotype was recorded many times. This chain joins TRBV5-8 and TRBJ2-5; no firm D call. Trimming shortened V by 6 bases and J by 5 bases, and 8 bases separated the two germline ends. Germline V CDR1 and CDR2: SGHTS, YDEGEE. This CDR3 is 11 amino acids long. CDR3 sequence: CASTSRETQYF. The CDR3 DNA reads as TGTGCCAGCACCTCGCGTGAGACCCAGTACTTC.

A word on this clonotype: Its ends do not fully match the called genes, so a read error is possible. The chain links TRBV7-9 to TRBJ1-1; possibly TRBD1 for D (6 bases). CDR3 size: 12 residues. The germline CDR1 and CDR2 sequences are SEHNR and FQNEAQ (reference sequence). In nucleotides, the CDR3 is TGCGCCAGCAAAGGGGGAGGCACTGAAGCTTTCTTT. This gives the protein CASKGGGTEAFF.

The V gene is TRBV6-5, the J gene TRBJ1-1; D is perhaps TRBD1 (5 bases). V lost 4 bases, J lost 1 base, and 10 bases lay in between. Germline assignment: CDR1 MNHEY and CDR2 SVGAGI. The CDR3 has 14 amino acids. The CDR3 loop is CASSSREGNTEAFF. CDR3 DNA sequence: TGTGCCAGCAGTTCCAGGGAGGGGAACACTGAAGCTTTCTTT.

Comments on this clonotype: The junction differs from germline at one of its ends, possibly a read error. J is TRBJ2-2 and V is TRBV7-9, with a weak D call TRBD2 (5 bases). The CDR3 sequence is 14 residues long. Germline V CDR1 and CDR2: SEHNR, FQNEAQ (reference sequence). This CDR3 reads CASSLSFVPGEPFF. In nucleotides, the CDR3 is TGTGCCAGCAGCTTGTCCTTTGTACCCGGGGAGCCGTTTTTT.

V gene TRBV29-1 combines with J gene TRBJ1-2; unclear D gene. The CDR3 loop spans 14 amino acids. Germline lookup yields CDR1 SQVTM and CDR2 ANQGSEA. As DNA, the CDR3 is TGCAGTTTGGAGGGAGGACGAGACCCCTATGGCTACACCTTC. Protein product: CSLEGGRDPYGYTF.

The chain combines TRBV7-2 with TRBJ2-7; D is perhaps TRBD2 (5 bases). Germline CDR1 SGHTA, CDR2 FQGNSA. The CDR3 has 15 residues. V shed 4 bases and J shed 6 bases, with 19 bases lying between them. The CDR3 sequence is CASSSGPLGVGEQYF. The CDR3 DNA is TGTGCCAGCAGCTCCGGGCCCCTGGGAGTCGGCGAGCAGTACTTC.

This clonotype was seen only a few times. The chain is built from TRBV7-9 and TRBJ1-6; D might be TRBD1 (5 bases). The CDR3 totals 16 residues. The germline gives CDR1 SEHNR, CDR2 FQNEAQ (reference sequence). Trimming removed 4 bases at V and 9 bases at J, with 19 bases between. The CDR3 region is CASSSRDPGGGSPLHF. CDR3 DNA sequence: TGTGCCAGCAGCTCCAGGGACCCAGGAGGCGGTTCACCCCTCCACTTT.

V is TRBV24-1 and J is TRBJ1-1, with a tentative D call TRBD1 (6 bases). V was trimmed by 4 bases and J by 5 bases, leaving 10 bases between them. This CDR3 region has 13 residues. Per germline, CDR1 KGHDR and CDR2 SFDVKD. The CDR3 DNA is TGTGCCACCAGTGACATTCAGGGGACTGAAGCTTTCTTT. Amino acid sequence: CATSDIQGTEAFF.

The chain employs TRBV7-9 and TRBJ1-1; no reliable D call. CDR3 size: 17 residues. V was clipped by 0 bases and J by 1 base, with 15 bases between them. Per the germline V gene, CDR1 is SEHNR and CDR2 is FQNEAQ (reference sequence). The CDR3 coding sequence is TGTGCCAGCAGCTTAGCTGGGTCTAGCGGGAGGAACACTGAAGCTTTCTTT. Translated, it gives CASSLAGSSGRNTEAFF. Drawing the rest from reference TRBV7-9 and TRBJ1-1, the complete variable domain is DTGVSQNPRHKITKRGQNVTFRCDPISEHNRLYWYRQTLGQGPEFLTYFQNEAQLEKSRLLSDRFSAERPKGSFSTLEIQRTEQGDSAMYLCASSLAGSSGRNTEAFFGQGTRLTVV.

This clonotype was seen at least ten times. The chain recombines TRBV7-3 with TRBJ2-7; D gene unclear. The CDR3 totals 15 residues. Per the germline V gene, CDR1 is SGHTA and CDR2 is FQGTGA. The V and J ends lost 5 bases and 2 bases respectively, with 16 bases between them. This CDR3 reads CASSLTPTDTYEQYF. CDR3 coding DNA: TGTGCCAGCAGCCTTACGCCTACTGATACCTACGAGCAGTACTTC.

This rearrangement joins TRBV24-1 to TRBJ2-7; the D call may be TRBD1 or TRBD2 (5 bases each). This CDR3 is 11 amino acids long. V lost 4 bases to trimming and J lost 11 bases, with 11 bases between them. From germline, CDR1 is KGHDR and CDR2 SFDVKD. CDR3 sequence: CATSDGRGEYF. In DNA, the CDR3 is TGTGCCACCAGTGACGGCAGAGGGGAGTACTTC.

This clonotype has just a few counts. The chain recombines TRBV9 with TRBJ2-7, with 8 nucleotides matching TRBD2. This CDR3 is 16 amino acids long. Germline V gene sequence: CDR1 SGDLS, CDR2 YYNGEE. With V trimmed by 3 bases and J by 1 base, 9 bases remained unmatched. CDR3 nucleotide sequence: TGTGCCAGCAGCGGGGGGCCAAGCGGGAGTTCCTACGAGCAGTACTTC. Protein: CASSGGPSGSSYEQYF.

With regard to this clonotype: One base away lies a much larger clone, so this may be a sequencing read error. The genes are TRBV25-1 and TRBJ2-7; D is perhaps TRBD2 (5 bases). CDR3 size: 14 residues. Germline CDR1 and CDR2: MGHDK and SYGVNS. The chain's CDR3 is CASSEAGASHEQYF. The CDR3 nucleotides are TGTGCCAGCAGTGAGGCGGGTGCCTCCCACGAGCAGTACTTC.

This clonotype was detected many times. The chain couples TRBV20-1 to TRBJ1-6; 10 bases line up with TRBD1. The CDR3 has 17 amino acids. V shed 4 bases and J 5 bases; nucleotides not matched to a gene: 11. Germline lookup yields CDR1 DFQATT and CDR2 SNEGSKA (reference sequence). CDR3 DNA sequence: TGCAGTGCTAAATCGACAGGGGGCGCGGTCGATAATTCACCCCTCCACTTT. This encodes CSAKSTGGAVDNSPLHF.

The chain combines TRBV15 with TRBJ2-3; D remains ambiguous. V dropped 1 base and J dropped 6 bases, with 14 bases sitting between them. The CDR3 spans 15 residues. Looked up from germline, CDR1 is LNHNV and CDR2 is YYDKDF (reference sequence). The CDR3 spells CATSRVGLGYDTQYF. DNA of the CDR3: TGTGCCACCAGCAGAGTCGGATTAGGGTATGATACGCAGTATTTT.

As concerns this clonotype: A much larger clone is a single base away; this may be a read error. The CDR3 protein is CSASRGREPYEQYF. CDR3 coding DNA: TGCAGTGCTAGCCGGGGCAGGGAACCCTACGAGCAGTACTTC. This chain joins TRBV20-1 and TRBJ2-7; D is tentatively TRBD1 or TRBD2 (5 bases each). CDR1 DFQATT and CDR2 SNEGSKA come from the germline V gene (reference sequence). The CDR3 has 14 residues. V was shortened by 3 bases and J by 2 bases, with 14 bases between the two germline ends.

Ten or more counts support this clonotype. The genes are TRBV2 and TRBJ2-7; 9 nucleotides match TRBD1. The CDR3 is 14 amino acids. CDR1 SNHLY and CDR2 FYNNEI come from the germline V gene. After removal of 6 bases from V and 5 bases from J, the junction contained 8 bases not matched to a gene. The CDR3 spells CASRTGTGFNEQYF. DNA for the CDR3: TGTGCCAGCAGGACCGGGACAGGGTTTAACGAGCAGTACTTC.

V usage is TRBV10-3 and J usage is TRBJ1-1, with D possibly TRBD1 on 5 matching bases. Looked up from germline, CDR1 is ENHRY and CDR2 is SYGVKD. V was pared by 7 bases and J by 0 bases, with 12 bases between. The CDR3 spans 14 residues. The CDR3 DNA sequence: TGTGCCATCACACCGCGGGGGTTGAACACTGAAGCTTTCTTT. It specifies CAITPRGLNTEAFF.

Worth noting for this clonotype: A much larger clone lies a single base off, so this may be a read error. The rearrangement joins TRBV7-9 to TRBJ1-4; D is unresolved. Trimming stripped 1 base from V and 8 bases from J, with 14 bases between. Germline assignment: CDR1 SEHNR and CDR2 FQNEAQ (reference sequence). The CDR3 contains 15 residues. The CDR3 DNA follows: TGTGCCAGCAGCTTAGATTTTGAAGTTAGCGAAAAACTGTTTTTT. This sequence encodes CASSLDFEVSEKLFF.

This chain uses TRBV30 with TRBJ1-1; D not resolved. CDR1 GTSNPN and CDR2 SVGIG come from the germline V gene (reference sequence). The CDR3 is 13 amino acids. V was cut by 3 bases and J by 0 bases, with 8 bases left in between. The CDR3 coding sequence is TGTGCCTGGAGCCCTTTAATGAACACTGAAGCTTTCTTT. This sequence encodes CAWSPLMNTEAFF.

This clonotype was observed at least ten times. The chain couples TRBV28 to TRBJ1-5, with a tentative D call TRBD1 (5 bases). Trimming pared 2 bases from V and 5 bases from J, leaving 10 bases between. Germline lookup yields CDR1 MDHEN and CDR2 SYDVKM. The CDR3 sequence is 14 residues long. The CDR3 DNA follows: TGTGCCAGCAGTTTACCGGGGGGACATCAGCCCCAGCATTTT. Amino acids: CASSLPGGHQPQHF. The entire variable domain, with the rest obtained from reference TRBV28 and TRBJ1-5, is as follows: DVKVTQSSRYLVKRTGEKVFLECVQDMDHENMFWYRQDPGLGLRLIYFSYDVKMKEKGDIPEGYSVSREKKERFSLILESASTNQTSMYLCASSLPGGHQPQHFGDGTRLSIL.

Ten or more counts support this clonotype. The chain combines TRBV20-1 with TRBJ2-5, with D perhaps given as TRBD1 or TRBD2 (5 bases each). Between the trimmed V and J ends, which lost 6 bases and 2 bases, there was a span of 13 bases. CDR1 and CDR2 from the germline V gene are DFQATT and SNEGSKA (reference sequence). This CDR3 spans 13 amino acids. For the CDR3, the DNA is TGCAGTGCCAGAAGGGACCCTCAAGAGACCCAGTACTTC. Amino acid sequence: CSARRDPQETQYF.

There are a few counts of this clonotype. The chain employs TRBV6-5 and TRBJ1-4; no reliable D call. Trimming took 0 bases from V and 4 from J, leaving 9 bases between them. CDR1 and CDR2 (germline): MNHEY, SVGAGI. This CDR3 has 15 amino acids. Here the CDR3 reads CASSYSGMGNEKLFF. For the CDR3, the DNA is TGTGCCAGCAGTTACTCAGGCATGGGTAATGAAAAACTGTTTTTT.

This clonotype appeared many times. The chain employs TRBV7-2 and TRBJ2-7; 10 positions match TRBD2. This CDR3 is built from 16 residues. Losses at the gene ends were 3 bases for V and 0 bases for J; bases not matched to a gene: 5. From germline, CDR1 is SGHTA and CDR2 FQGNSA. The DNA for the CDR3 is TGTGCCAGCAGCTTCGCTAGCGGGAGCCCCTCCTACGAGCAGTACTTC. It yields the protein CASSFASGSPSYEQYF. Complete variable domain (other parts from reference TRBV7-2 and TRBJ2-7): GAGVSQSPSNKVTEKGKDVELRCDPISGHTALYWYRQSLGQGLEFLIYFQGNSAPDKSGLPSDRFSAERTGGSVSTLTIQRTQQEDSAVYLCASSFASGSPSYEQYFGPGTRLTVT.